The subject of this entry is one T cell receptor (beta chain). The antigen remains undetermined. The sample comes from a study of Ad26.COV2.S vaccination and SARS-CoV-2 variants. The table came from immunoSEQ multiplex PCR; TCRdb's copy has only in-frame clones and leaves some out. The table has 300,000 to 350,000 clones, 88% seen once. The CDR3 is 17 amino acids. With V trimmed by 1 base and J by 8 bases, 14 bases remained unmatched. Germline assignment: CDR1 SGHTA and CDR2 FQGNSA. Study-wide findings and caveats: Substantial breadth was reported for post-vaccination spike-specific CD8+ and CD4+ T cells. There was a possibility that the TCR breadth and depth analyses underestimated total T cell responses. Placebo recipients trailed vaccine recipients in spike-specific TCR breadth.

Treatment in this sample: about 20 received Ad26.COV2.S at low or high dose, single or two shots; roughly 5 received placebo; per-sample allocation not given. Samples analyzed were those drawn on day 63 after the first vaccine or placebo injection. The rearrangement uses TRBV7-2 and TRBJ1-2, with 9 bases lining up with TRBD1. The source is a person aged 18-65 years who received the Ad26.COV2.S COVID-19 vaccine or a placebo. The sample here was peripheral blood, taken in a trial of Ad26.COV2.S vaccine versus placebo. The CDR3 DNA reads TGTGCCAGCAGCTTAGTAAGGGACAGGGCATACTTCCTAGGCTACACCTTC. It codes for CASSLVRDRAYFLGYTF.